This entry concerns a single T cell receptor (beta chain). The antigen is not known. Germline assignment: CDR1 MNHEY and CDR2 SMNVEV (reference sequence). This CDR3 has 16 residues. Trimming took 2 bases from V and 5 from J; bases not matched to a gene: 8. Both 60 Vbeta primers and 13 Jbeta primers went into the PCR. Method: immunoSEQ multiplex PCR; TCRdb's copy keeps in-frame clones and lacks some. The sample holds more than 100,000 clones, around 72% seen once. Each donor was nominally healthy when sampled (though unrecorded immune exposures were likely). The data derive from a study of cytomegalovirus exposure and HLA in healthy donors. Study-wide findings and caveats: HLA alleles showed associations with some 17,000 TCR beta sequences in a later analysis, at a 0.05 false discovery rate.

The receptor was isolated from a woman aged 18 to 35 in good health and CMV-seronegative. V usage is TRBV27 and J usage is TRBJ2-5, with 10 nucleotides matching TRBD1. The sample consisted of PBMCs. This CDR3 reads CASSLTRQGAGETQYF. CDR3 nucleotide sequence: TGTGCCAGCAGTTTAACCCGACAGGGGGCTGGGGAGACCCAGTACTTC.